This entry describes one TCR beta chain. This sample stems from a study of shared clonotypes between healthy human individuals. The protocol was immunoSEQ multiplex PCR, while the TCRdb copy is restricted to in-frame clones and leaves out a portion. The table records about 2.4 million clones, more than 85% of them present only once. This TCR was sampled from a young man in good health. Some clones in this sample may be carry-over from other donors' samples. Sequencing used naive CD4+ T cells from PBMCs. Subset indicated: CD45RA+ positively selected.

The CDR3 region is CASRPFPGGLGYTF. CDR3 DNA sequence: TGTGCCAGCAGACCTTTTCCGGGGGGCCTTGGCTACACCTTC. The J gene is TRBJ1-2, the V gene TRBV28; a possible D gene is TRBD1 (6 bases). There are 14 residues in the CDR3. Germline assignment: CDR1 MDHEN and CDR2 SYDVKM. V lost 6 bases, J lost 7 bases, and 18 bases lay in between.